These 20 T cell receptor beta chains were sequenced from one sample in a study of T cell responses to AZD1222 COVID-19 vaccine. Some clones are missing from TCRdb's copy, which holds only in-frame ones; the method was immunoSEQ multiplex PCR. The sample has around 120,000 clones; roughly 90% are singletons. The source material was peripheral blood, sampled on day 0 of AZD1222 vaccination. All receptors derive from an adult in good health.

The chain links TRBV24-1 to TRBJ2-3, with D possibly being TRBD2 (6 bases). Per the germline V gene, CDR1 is KGHDR and CDR2 is SFDVKD. The CDR3 spans 15 residues. Trimming cost V 6 bases and J 0 bases, with 12 bases left between them. The CDR3 nucleotides are TGTGCCACCAGTCGCGGAGGGGCTAGCACAGATACGCAGTATTTT. The encoded protein is CATSRGGASTDTQYF.

This chain uses TRBV3-1 (or the pseudogene TRBV3-2) with TRBJ1-1; no clear D gene. This CDR3 spans 12 amino acids. The V and J ends lost 0 bases and 8 bases respectively, with 7 bases between them. The V gene's germline CDR1 is LGHDT and CDR2 YNNKEL (reference sequence). The CDR3 loop is CASSQDREEAFF. The CDR3 bases are TGTGCCAGCAGCCAAGATCGGGAGGAAGCTTTCTTT.

This rearrangement joins TRBV5-1 to TRBJ1-1, with D perhaps TRBD1 (6 bases). The length of the CDR3 is 14 residues. Deletions cut 0 bases from V and 1 base from J, with 7 bases between. In germline, CDR1 is SGHRS, CDR2 YFSETQ. CDR3 residues: CASSLGQENTEAFF. The CDR3 DNA reads as TGCGCCAGCAGCTTGGGACAGGAGAACACTGAAGCTTTCTTT. Supplemented by reference TRBV5-1 and TRBJ1-1, the full variable domain reads KAGVTQTPRYLIKTRGQQVTLSCSPISGHRSVSWYQQTPGQGLQFLFEYFSETQRNKGNFPGRFSGRQFSNSRSEMNVSTLELGDSALYLCASSLGQENTEAFFGQGTRLTVV.

V usage is TRBV13 and J usage is TRBJ1-5; D unclear. V dropped 5 bases and J dropped 0 bases, with 5 bases sitting between them. CDR1 PRHDT and CDR2 FYEKMQ come from the germline V gene (reference sequence). The CDR3 consists of 13 residues. The CDR3 sequence: CASSPSSNQPQHF. The DNA of the CDR3 is TGTGCCAGCAGCCCCTCTAGCAATCAGCCCCAGCATTTT.

This chain's CDR3 is CASSFDWTQETQYF. The CDR3 bases are TGTGCCAGCAGCTTCGACTGGACTCAAGAGACCCAGTACTTC. This chain links TRBV7-3 with TRBJ2-5, with D possibly being TRBD2 (5 bases). The germline V gene has CDR1 SGHTA and CDR2 FQGTGA. CDR3 length equals 14 residues. V was shortened by 3 bases and J by 2 bases, with 10 bases between the two germline ends.

The genes are TRBV21-1 and TRBJ2-7; the table calls TRBD2, which could not be checked here. TRBV21-1 represents a pseudogene. The CDR3 consists of 16 residues. The CDR3 is CASHEDLAGAAYEQYF. CDR3 in DNA: TGTGCCAGCCACGAGGATCTAGCGGGGGCCGCTTACGAGCAGTACTTC.

The chain joins TRBV5-1 to TRBJ1-1; D is perhaps TRBD1 (6 bases). Between the trimmed V and J ends, which lost 4 bases and 1 base, there was a span of 11 bases. The CDR3 spans 14 residues. Germline V gives CDR1 SGHRS, CDR2 YFSETQ. Here the CDR3 DNA reads TGCGCCAGCAGCCGGGGACAAGCGAACACTGAAGCTTTCTTT. Its translation: CASSRGQANTEAFF.

The gene calls are TRBV19 and TRBJ1-2; possible D gene TRBD1, 5 bases. CDR1 is LNHDA, CDR2 SQIVND, per germline (reference sequence). The germline V and J ends were trimmed by 10 bases and 8 bases, with 11 bases remaining between them. The CDR3 runs to 10 residues. CDR3 loop: CAIFRDGYTF. CDR3 coding DNA: TGTGCCATCTTCCGGGACGGCTACACCTTC.

V gene TRBV7-2 combines with J gene TRBJ1-2; D remains ambiguous. Trimming shortened V by 1 base and J by 8 bases, and 11 bases separated the two germline ends. The CDR3 is made up of 13 amino acids. From germline, CDR1 is SGHTA and CDR2 FQGNSA. CDR3 in amino acids: CASSLVVAAGYTF. The CDR3 DNA is TGTGCCAGCAGCTTAGTGGTAGCGGCGGGCTACACCTTC.

This clone has only a few counts. The chain links TRBV25-1 to TRBJ1-2; D unresolved. CDR1 MGHDK and CDR2 SYGVNS come from the germline V gene. V dropped 5 bases and J dropped 2 bases, with 9 bases sitting between them. CDR3 length: 13 residues. CDR3 loop: CASSPQENYGYTF. The CDR3 nucleotides read TGTGCCAGCAGTCCCCAGGAAAACTATGGCTACACCTTC.

This clone was picked up one time. The junction departs from germline at one end; a sequencing error may be responsible. V gene TRBV10-2 combines with J gene TRBJ1-1; 7 nucleotides align to TRBD1. Germline V gene sequence: CDR1 WSHSY, CDR2 SAAADI. The CDR3 has 16 amino acids. The CDR3: CASNELGGYGNTEAFF. CDR3 DNA: TGCGCCAGCAATGAGCTAGGGGGCTATGGGAACACTGAAGCTTTCTTT.

The chain links TRBV15 to TRBJ1-4; D remains unclear. Germline CDR1 and CDR2: LNHNV and YYDKDF (reference sequence). The CDR3 has 18 residues. The V gene lost 0 bases and the J gene lost 0 bases, with 14 bases spanning the gap. This CDR3 reads CATSRDIGYPATNEKLFF. The CDR3 region has the DNA TGTGCCACCAGCAGAGATATAGGGTATCCTGCAACTAATGAAAAACTGTTTTTT.

In this sample, this clone turned up once. This chain joins TRBV5-6 and TRBJ2-2; 7 nucleotides agree with TRBD2. The CDR3 is 17 amino acids. J gave up 1 base and V 0 bases, and 6 bases lay outside the gene matches. Germline V CDR1 and CDR2: SGHDT, YYEEEE. This CDR3 reads CASSLVASGLNTGELFF. CDR3 sequence (DNA): TGTGCCAGCAGCTTGGTAGCTAGCGGCCTGAACACCGGGGAGCTGTTTTTT.

The chain links TRBV18 to TRBJ2-2, with D unresolved. Trimming left V 1 base short and J 1 base short, with 10 bases between. From germline, CDR1 is KGHSH and CDR2 LQKENI. The CDR3 is 16 amino acids. The CDR3 coding sequence is TGTGCCAGCTCACCACTAGAGTGGGGGAACACCGGGGAGCTGTTTTTT. Protein sequence: CASSPLEWGNTGELFF.

The chain recombines TRBV2 with TRBJ2-7; D unclear. V lost 2 bases and J lost 3, with 14 bases in between. CDR1 is SNHLY, CDR2 FYNNEI, per germline. The CDR3 sequence is 15 residues long. CDR3 DNA: TGTGCCAGCAGTGAACAGTCCACGCCGAGCTACGAGCAGTACTTC. This sequence encodes CASSEQSTPSYEQYF.

J is TRBJ2-2 and V is TRBV9; 11 positions agree with TRBD1. V was pared by 3 bases and J by 8 bases, with 3 bases of the junction left unmatched. The germline CDR1 and CDR2 sequences are SGDLS and YYNGEE. The CDR3 has 14 amino acids. DNA for the CDR3: TGTGCCAGCAGCGGGGACAGGGGGACGGGGGAGCTGTTTTTT. This translates into CASSGDRGTGELFF. Looking up the rest from reference TRBV9 and TRBJ2-2 gives the full variable domain: DSGVTQTPKHLITATGQRVTLRCSPRSGDLSVYWYQQSLDQGLQFLIQYYNGEERAKGNILERFSAQQFPDLHSELNLSSLELGDSALYFCASSGDRGTGELFFGEGSRLTVL.

The chain recombines TRBV14 with TRBJ1-1; the D is unclear. Trimming left V 8 bases short and J 3 bases short, with 19 bases between. Germline CDR1 and CDR2: SGHDN and FVKESK. The CDR3 length is 15 residues. The CDR3 reads CASSRPGLADTEAFF. CDR3 nucleotides: TGTGCCAGCTCCCGGCCCGGGCTGGCTGACACTGAAGCTTTCTTT.

The J gene is TRBJ1-2, the V gene TRBV7-9; TRBD1 matches at 10 bases. The V segment lost 5 bases and the J segment 3 bases; nucleotides outside the gene matches: 3. The germline V gene encodes CDR1 SEHNR and CDR2 FQNEAQ (reference sequence). The CDR3 contains 14 residues. The CDR3 reads CASSPGTGDYGYTF. CDR3 nucleotides: TGTGCCAGCAGCCCCGGGACAGGGGACTATGGCTACACCTTC.

The rearrangement links TRBV6-5 to TRBJ2-7, with TRBD1 matching 7 bases. Germline CDR1 and CDR2: MNHEY and SVGAGI. The CDR3 has 14 amino acids. J was trimmed by 1 base and V by 6 bases; bases with no gene match: 6. DNA for the CDR3: TGTGCCAGCAGCCCCGGGACAGTGTCCTACGAGCAGTACTTC. As protein: CASSPGTVSYEQYF.

As DNA, the CDR3 is TGTGCCAGCAGCACTGGACAGGGGGATCAGCCCCAGCATTTT. Residues: CASSTGQGDQPQHF. The chain recombines TRBV7-9 with TRBJ1-5; 10 bases match TRBD1. Germline CDR1 and CDR2: SEHNR and FQNEAQ (reference sequence). The CDR3 totals 14 residues. The V segment lost 5 bases and the J segment 5 bases; nucleotides outside the gene matches: 3.